These T cell receptor beta chains were read from a single sample in a study of PD-1 blockade in mismatch repair-deficient tumors. Assay: immunoSEQ multiplex PCR; the TCRdb copy retains only in-frame clones and omits some. The profile covers about 19,000 clones, with roughly four fifths appearing a single time and roughly 1.4% taken by the ten largest. This sample comprised PBMCs, obtained 52 weeks after starting pembrolizumab. These receptors were taken from an adult with mismatch repair-deficient cancer. CDR3s include the opening cysteine and the closing phenylalanine or tryptophan. Fields, in order: J gene, V gene, CDR3 length, D gene, clone size, CDR3 DNA, CDR3 protein. The D gene is left open where the match is weak. Clone size, where shown, is once, few, many, or a class for clones that have expanded.

>TRBJ2-2|TRBV25-1|14|NA|NA
TGTGCCAGCAGTGGACTTCTGAACACCGGGGAGCTGTTTTTT
CASSGLLNTGELFF
>TRBJ2-2|TRBV9|17|TRBD1|NA
TGTGCCAGCAGCGTAGCGGACAGGGGAAGATTGACCGGGGAGCTGTTTTTT
CASSVADRGRLTGELFF
>TRBJ1-1|TRBV10-1|13|NA|NA
TGCGCCAGCAGTGAGACGGGGGGCACTGAAGCTTTCTTT
CASSETGGTEAFF
>TRBJ2-2|TRBV7-3|15|NA|once
TGTGCCAGCCGGGAGTCGGGATCTAACACCGGGGAGCTGTTTTTT
CASRESGSNTGELFF
>TRBJ1-5|TRBV27|16|NA|NA
TGTGCCAGCAGTTTAATAAGGGGTTTGAGCAATCAGCCCCAGCATTTT
CASSLIRGLSNQPQHF
>TRBJ2-7|TRBV28|13|NA|NA
TGTGCCAGCAGCCTCATGGGGAGCTACGAGCAGTACTTC
CASSLMGSYEQYF
>TRBJ2-4|TRBV28|15|NA|NA
TGTGCCAGCAGGCTAACAGGGCTCGCCAAAAACATTCAGTACTTC
CASRLTGLAKNIQYF
>TRBJ1-2|TRBV18|14|NA|NA
TGTGCCAGCTCACCACCGGGGACTAGCTATGGCTACACCTTC
CASSPPGTSYGYTF
>TRBJ2-5|TRBV28|12|NA|NA
TGTGCCAGCACACAGGGCCAAGAGACCCAGTACTTC
CASTQGQETQYF
>TRBJ2-1|TRBV30|13|NA|NA
TGTGCCTGGAGTGTACAATCCTACAGTGAGCAGTTCTTC
CAWSVQSYSEQFF
>TRBJ2-7|TRBV11-3|14|NA|few
TGTGCCAGCAGCTTAGTTGGTCCTAACTACGAGCAGTACTTC
CASSLVGPNYEQYF
>TRBJ2-7|TRBV11-3|12|TRBD1|NA
TGTGCCAGCAGCTTAACCCGACAGGGGAAGTACTTC
CASSLTRQGKYF
>TRBJ1-1|TRBV28|15|TRBD1|few
TGTGCCAGCAGTTTAAGGGGACAGGTGAACACTGAAGCTTTCTTT
CASSLRGQVNTEAFF
>TRBJ2-1|TRBV19|15|TRBD2|NA
TGTGCCAGTATCCCTAGCGGGAGCTCCTACAATGAGCAGTTCTTC
CASIPSGSSYNEQFF
>TRBJ2-2|TRBV7-3|16|TRBD2|NA
TGTGCCAGCAGCCCGGGGGGGGGCTTCTCGACCGGGGAGCTGTTTTTT
CASSPGGGFSTGELFF
>TRBJ2-6|TRBV6-1|15|NA|once
TGTGCCAGCAGTGAACGGACTCCTGGGGCCAACGTCCTGACTTTC
CASSERTPGANVLTF
>TRBJ1-5|TRBV2|15|NA|NA
TGTGCCAGCAGCCCCGGCCTAGCCGGCAATCAGCCCCAGCATTTT
CASSPGLAGNQPQHF
>TRBJ2-1|TRBV2|14|NA|NA
TGTGCCAGCAGACAGGAGGGCCGATCCAATGAGCAGTTCTTC
CASRQEGRSNEQFF
>TRBJ1-1|TRBV6-5|13|NA|once
TGTGCCAGCAGTTACAACAGGAACACTGAAGCTTTCTTT
CASSYNRNTEAFF
>TRBJ2-7|TRBV30|16|TRBD2|NA
TGTGCCTGGAGTGTGGGACTAGCGGGAGGGCCCTACGAGCAGTACTTC
CAWSVGLAGGPYEQYF
>TRBJ2-5|TRBV5-1|16|TRBD2|NA
TGCGCCAGCAGCTTGCTAGGGGAGGGCGGGGAAGAGACCCAGTACTTC
CASSLLGEGGEETQYF
>TRBJ1-2|TRBV11-2|15|NA|NA
TGTGCCAGCAGCTTAGATAGTACAGCTACCTATGGCTACACCTTC
CASSLDSTATYGYTF
>TRBJ2-7|TRBV5-1|16|TRBD2|NA
TGCGCCAGCAGCTTGGGACTAGCGGAGCGGACCTACGAGCAGTACTTC
CASSLGLAERTYEQYF
>TRBJ2-1|TRBV25-1|16|NA|once
TGTGCCAGCAGTGATCCCACAGGGCGAAAATACAATGAGCAGTTCTTC
CASSDPTGRKYNEQFF
>TRBJ1-5|TRBV7-2|15|TRBD1|NA
TGTGCCAGCAGCCCGACAGGGGTAAAATCTCAGCCCCAGCATTTT
CASSPTGVKSQPQHF
>TRBJ1-2|TRBV7-2|13|TRBD1|NA
TGTGCCAGCAGCTCGGGACAGAACTATGGCTACACCTTC
CASSSGQNYGYTF
>TRBJ1-1|TRBV4-2|13|NA|few
TGTGCCAGCAGCCAACCAGGAATCACTGAAGCTTTCTTT
CASSQPGITEAFF
>TRBJ2-2|TRBV5-1|16|TRBD1|NA
TGCGCCAGCCGGCAGAGTACAGGGGTAAACACCGGGGAGCTGTTTTTT
CASRQSTGVNTGELFF
>TRBJ2-7|TRBV5-1|15|TRBD1|NA
TGCGCCAGCAGCTTCGGGACAGTAGAAACCTACGAGCAGTACTTC
CASSFGTVETYEQYF
>TRBJ1-1|TRBV15|14|NA|NA
TGTGCCACCAGCAGAGTCGCGGGGAACACTGAAGCTTTCTTT
CATSRVAGNTEAFF
>TRBJ2-7|TRBV27|16|TRBD2|NA
TGTGCCAGCAGTTTGGGGGCTGACGGGAGGGCCCACGAGCAGTACTTC
CASSLGADGRAHEQYF
>TRBJ1-4|TRBV10-3|14|NA|NA
TGTGCCATCAGTGAAGAAACAGAAAATGAAAAACTGTTTTTT
CAISEETENEKLFF
>TRBJ2-3|TRBV7-2|15|NA|NA
TGTGCCAGCAGCTATAATCCGAGCCACACAGATACGCAGTATTTT
CASSYNPSHTDTQYF
>TRBJ2-7|TRBV9|14|NA|few
TGTGCCAGCAGCGCCGACGGGGGTGGCTACGAGCAGTACTTC
CASSADGGGYEQYF
>TRBJ2-7|TRBV29-1|12|TRBD2|few
TGCAGCGTAGCTAGCGGGAGAGGCGAGCAGTACTTC
CSVASGRGEQYF
>TRBJ2-7|TRBV5-4|16|NA|NA
TGTGCCAGCAGCCCAGATCTAGCGTCTAGTGCCTACGAGCAGTACTTC
CASSPDLASSAYEQYF
>TRBJ2-1|TRBV4-2|17|TRBD2|NA
TGTGCCAGCAGCCAGTCCGGGACTAGCGGGAGCAGGAATGAGCAGTTCTTC
CASSQSGTSGSRNEQFF
>TRBJ2-1|TRBV1|18|NA|NA
TGCACCAGCAGCCAACAAACTAGCGGGAGACTCTCCTACAATGAGCAGTTCTTC
CTSSQQTSGRLSYNEQFF
>TRBJ1-2|TRBV20-1|11|NA|NA
TGCAGTGCTAGACCGGGGTTTGGCTACACCTTC
CSARPGFGYTF
>TRBJ2-1|TRBV27|13|TRBD2|once
TGTGCCAGCAGAAGGACTAGCGGAAATGAGCAGTTCTTC
CASRRTSGNEQFF
>TRBJ2-7|TRBV30|13|TRBD1|few
TGTGCCTGGAGTCACAGGGGGCTCTACGAGCAGTACTTC
CAWSHRGLYEQYF
>TRBJ1-1|TRBV2|11|NA|NA
TGTGCCAGCAGCCGGGGGTCTTTGGCTTTCTTT
CASSRGSLAFF
>TRBJ2-2|TRBV14|15|NA|NA
TGTGCCAGCAGAGAGGACGGGATTAACACCGGGGAGCTGTTTTTT
CASREDGINTGELFF
>TRBJ1-5|TRBV18|13|TRBD1|once
TGTGCCAGCTCACCAGGACAGGGTCAGCCCCAGCATTTT
CASSPGQGQPQHF
>TRBJ2-3|TRBV7-3|14|NA|NA
TGTGCCAGCAGCATAAGGGGGGGCACAGATACGCAGTATTTT
CASSIRGGTDTQYF
>TRBJ2-3|TRBV15|21|TRBD1|NA
TGTGCCACCAGCAGAGATTTGAACAGGGGTTCCTCCAGTGCTAGCACAGATACGCAGTATTTT
CATSRDLNRGSSSASTDTQYF
>TRBJ2-1|TRBV7-8|13|TRBD2|NA
TGTGCCAGCAGCTCTGGGACTAGCGGGAGGAGGTTCTTC
CASSSGTSGRRFF
>TRBJ2-3|TRBV30|12|TRBD1|NA
TGTGCCTGGACCTCAACCGGGACAGGGGAGTATTTT
CAWTSTGTGEYF
>TRBJ2-7|TRBV9|14|TRBD1|NA
TGTGCCAGCAGCGTATCACAGGGGAACTACGAGCAGTACTTC
CASSVSQGNYEQYF